The 7 T cell receptor beta chains presented below share a single source sample, sequenced in a study of cytomegalovirus exposure and HLA in healthy donors. Vbeta (60) and Jbeta (13) primers were used in the PCR. TCRdb keeps only in-frame clones here, not all; method: immunoSEQ multiplex PCR. This sample has a few hundred thousand clones, with approximately 80% found just once. Specimen: PBMCs. The origin of the receptors is a woman in her 30s in good health and CMV-seronegative.

This chain joins TRBV20-1 and TRBJ2-7; D possibly corresponds to TRBD2 (6 bases). Looked up from germline, CDR1 is DFQATT and CDR2 is SNEGSKA (reference sequence). The length of the CDR3 is 10 residues. V lost 6 bases, J lost 7 bases, and 10 bases lay in between. The CDR3 region has the DNA TGCAGTGCCGGGACTGTGGAGCAGTACTTC. Amino acids: CSAGTVEQYF.

This clone was observed once. The chain uses TRBV6-5 and TRBJ1-5; TRBD1 aligns across 7 bases. The junction had 3 bases not matched to a gene; V was cut back by 0 bases and J by 4 bases. Germline V CDR1 and CDR2: MNHEY, SVGAGI. The length of the CDR3 is 15 residues. The CDR3: CASSYSGTANQPQHF. In DNA, the CDR3 is TGTGCCAGCAGTTACTCCGGGACAGCGAATCAGCCCCAGCATTTT.

In DNA, the CDR3 is TGTGCCAGCAGCTCCACCTCCGGGACTGTCTCTGGAAACACCATATATTTT. Translated, it gives CASSSTSGTVSGNTIYF. The chain couples TRBV5-6 to TRBJ1-3; TRBD1 is a possible D gene (5 bases). The V end lost 3 bases, the J end lost 0 bases, and 16 bases lay between the germline ends. CDR3 length equals 17 residues. Germline V lookup: CDR1 SGHDT, CDR2 YYEEEE.

In nucleotides, the CDR3 is TGCGCCAGCAGCTTGGGGACAGGGGTGCCCTATGGCTACACCTTC. Its translation: CASSLGTGVPYGYTF. The J gene is TRBJ1-2, the V gene TRBV5-1; 9 bases fit TRBD1. CDR1 is SGHRS, CDR2 YFSETQ, per germline. V trimming: 0 bases; J trimming: 4 bases; junction bases outside the gene matches: 4. This CDR3 contains 15 residues.

This chain connects TRBV6-6 to TRBJ2-7, with TRBD1 as a possible D gene (5 bases). CDR3 length: 14 residues. The V end was cut by 5 bases, the J end by 0 bases, with 11 bases between. The germline V gene encodes CDR1 MNHNY and CDR2 SVGAGI (reference sequence). CDR3 loop: CASSQRGSSYEQYF. As DNA, the CDR3 is TGTGCCAGCAGTCAAAGGGGTAGCTCCTACGAGCAGTACTTC.

The gene calls are TRBV7-8 and TRBJ2-2; 11 positions match TRBD2. The CDR3 totals 16 residues. The trim removed 5 bases at V and 7 bases at J, leaving 9 bases unmatched. The germline V gene has CDR1 SGHVS and CDR2 FQNEAQ. CDR3 bases: TGTGCCAGCAGCCCGGGGACTAGCGGAGGTGTCGGGGAGCTGTTTTTT. Encoded protein: CASSPGTSGGVGELFF.

The chain links TRBV18 to TRBJ1-1; no reliable D call. V lost 1 base, J lost 3 bases, and 12 bases lay in between. Germline-derived CDR1 and CDR2 are KGHSH and LQKENI. The CDR3 consists of 15 residues. CDR3 nucleotide sequence: TGTGCCAGCTCACCACGTCCCCCGAGGGACACTGAAGCTTTCTTT. This translates into CASSPRPPRDTEAFF.